The rows below give T cell receptor beta chains drawn from one sample of a study of T cell repertoires in cytomegalovirus infection. Each CDR3 protein gets one entry after TCRdb re-called the reads with MiXCR. The data contain 65,000 to 85,000 distinct CDR3 sequences, about 27% of them singletons. Antigens for these TCRs are unknown. The sample in question was CD8+ T cells from cultured PBMCs, obtained from culture after CMV antigen stimulation. The receptors were sampled from a human donor in good health (CMV status not recorded). Some clones in this sample may be carry-over from other donors' samples. Both conserved end residues are part of each CDR3. Size is stated for part of the rows, as once, few or many counts, or as a class when the clone is expanded.

clone_size v_call cdr3_aa
. TRBV27 CASSSHGTATYEQYF
. TRBV4-1 CASSQVLNREGNTEAFF
many TRBV7-8 CASSGQGLNTEAFF
. TRBV6-2/TRBV6-3 CASSPQVNEQFF
few TRBV4-3 CASSQGRGTGQETQYF
. TRBV20-1 CRPMAGKYTQYF
many TRBV7-6 CASSPRTGGSYNSYEQYF
many TRBV6-2/TRBV6-3 CASSLEELSTYEQYF
many TRBV7-8 CASSLPTGVNEQFF
few TRBV6-2/TRBV6-3 CASSYRASVIYGYTF
. TRBV3-1 CASSQGLATPDNEQFF
many TRBV11-2 CASIRGQGGGVAFF
few TRBV7-9 CASSLAPRQTYEQYF
. TRBV15 CATSRDSAGGNEQFF
few TRBV10-3 CAISADPRGYTF
. TRBV4-1 CASSQEGGRGTEAFF
. TRBV12-3/TRBV12-4 CASSFHNEQFF
few TRBV20-1 CSARDPASYEQYF